A selection of T cell receptor beta chains follows, all from one sample in a study of blood T cell repertoires in COVID-19. Using immunoSEQ multiplex PCR, the repertoire was profiled, and TCRdb retains in-frame clones only, with some absent. The sample shows about 300,000 clones, around 85% of them seen only once. The sequenced sample consisted of PBMCs or T cells enriched from blood (not recorded which). Receptor source: a woman aged 25-40 years who had been exposed to COVID-19. Each CDR3 is given with its conserved first and last residue. The D gene is left open where the match is weak. Clone size is shown for a subset of rows, as once, few, many or a class of expanded clone.

size | D | J | V | DNA | CDR3
. | . | TRBJ1-6 | TRBV27 | TGTGCCAGCGGAGAGAGCTATAATTCACCCCTCCACTTT | CASGESYNSPLHF
. | TRBD2 | TRBJ2-7 | TRBV27 | TGTGCCAGCAGTTTAAAACTAGCGGGGTACGAGCAGTACTTC | CASSLKLAGYEQYF
. | . | TRBJ1-1 | TRBV11-2 | TGTGCCAGCAGTTATGCCTTCTCCGGGGCTTTCTTT | CASSYAFSGAFF
. | TRBD1 | TRBJ1-2 | TRBV6-5 | TGTGTCGAGACAGGGGCCGTAGCTAACTATGGCTACACCTTC | CVETGAVANYGYTF
once | TRBD1 | TRBJ1-1 | TRBV19 | TGTGCCAGTACCCACATCGGGACAGTTGAAGCTTTCTTT | CASTHIGTVEAFF
. | . | TRBJ1-1 | TRBV11-1 | TGTGCCAGCAGCTTAAACCCGGGATCGGACACTGAAGCTTTCTTT | CASSLNPGSDTEAFF
. | TRBD1 | TRBJ1-5 | TRBV7-9 | TGTGCCAGCAGCTCCGGGACAGTGGCACGCAATCAGCCCCAGCATTTT | CASSSGTVARNQPQHF
once | TRBD2 | TRBJ2-1 | TRBV28 | TGTGCCAGCAGTTTATACCGGAGCGGGGGGGCCCTGGGTGATGAGCAGTTCTTC | CASSLYRSGGALGDEQFF
once | TRBD1 | TRBJ1-5 | TRBV6-2/TRBV6-3 | TGTGCCAGCAGTTTTGGACAGGTTGGTCAGCCCCAGCATTTT | CASSFGQVGQPQHF
. | . | TRBJ1-2 | TRBV6-6 | TGTGCCAGCAGTCCAACTGACAGTCTGAACTATGGCTACACCTTC | CASSPTDSLNYGYTF
. | . | TRBJ1-1 | TRBV5-1 | TGCGCCAGCAGCTTAAGACTCAGGGCCCAGAACACTGAAGCTTTCTTT | CASSLRLRAQNTEAFF
. | . | TRBJ1-4 | TRBV28 | TGTGCCAGCTATTCGGCAGGAGGTCATGAAAAACTGTTTTTT | CASYSAGGHEKLFF
. | TRBD2 | TRBJ2-5 | TRBV27 | TGTGCCAGCAGTATGGGACTAGCGGGATACGGAGAGACCCAGTACTTC | CASSMGLAGYGETQYF
. | . | TRBJ1-5 | TRBV5-6 | TGTGCCAGCAGCTTGTTAGGGACTAATCAGCCCCAGCATTTT | CASSLLGTNQPQHF
few | TRBD1 | TRBJ1-2 | TRBV5-1 | TGCGCCAGCAGCTTGCAGGGGGCTAACTATGGCTACACCTTC | CASSLQGANYGYTF
. | TRBD1 | TRBJ1-1 | TRBV5-5 | TGTGCCAGCAGCTTCACAGGGGCCAGCGAAGCTTTCTTT | CASSFTGASEAFF
. | TRBD1 | TRBJ1-5 | TRBV28 | TGTGCCAGCAGCCGGGACAGGGGTAATCAGCCCCAGCATTTT | CASSRDRGNQPQHF
. | . | TRBJ2-5 | TRBV18 | TGTGCCAGCTCAAACGAGGTAGAGACCCAGTACTTC | CASSNEVETQYF
. | TRBD2 | TRBJ2-2 | TRBV20-1 | TGCAGTGCTAGTGTAGGGAGGGCCGGGGAGCTGTTTTTT | CSASVGRAGELFF
many | . | TRBJ2-7 | TRBV6-5 | TGTGCCACTCTGCAGGGATCCTACGAGCAGTACTTC | CATLQGSYEQYF